The clone carrying this T cell receptor (beta chain) turned up a few times. One junction end disagrees with the germline gene, perhaps due to a read error. This specimen comes from a study of T cells after yellow fever vaccination. Via MiXCR, TCRdb re-called the 5' RACE reads, giving one row per CDR3 protein. This sample yields about 510,000 distinct CDR3 sequences, of which 20% to 25% are seen a single time; around 16% belongs to the top ten. Germline CDR1 reads MNHNY; CDR2 reads SVGAGI (reference sequence). This CDR3 contains 13 residues. The V and J genes are TRBV6-6 and TRBJ2-3; 12 positions agree with TRBD1. Sequenced here: PBMCs, sampled approximately 20 days after the first yellow fever vaccination. This TCR derives from a man between 18 and 35 years old who received the YFV17D yellow fever vaccine. CDR3 in DNA: TGTGCCAGCAGGGAGGGGACAGGGGGCCTCTACGACTTT. Amino acids: CASREGTGGLYDF.